Each of the 10 T cell receptor beta chains below was sequenced from the same sample in a study of blood T cells in healthy people across ages. Together with a sample-barcoded 5' primer, a J-beta primer mix was included in a second PCR lasting about 7 to 11 cycles. TCRdb used MiXCR to reprocess the 5' RACE reads, holding one entry per CDR3 protein. The data show about 620,000 distinct CDR3 sequences, about 50% seen once. Sequences were obtained from blood. The receptors here all came from a woman aged 80 or over in good health.

This sequence joins TRBV5-1 and TRBJ1-1; no reliable D call. This CDR3 region has 14 residues. Germline CDR1 reads SGHRS; CDR2 reads YFSETQ. The germline V and J ends were trimmed by 7 bases and 1 base, with 14 bases remaining between them. CDR3 sequence: CASVLDQTNTEAFF. CDR3 nucleotides: TGCGCCAGCGTCCTGGATCAGACGAACACTGAAGCTTTCTTT.

This clonotype has a handful of counts. The J gene is TRBJ2-1, the V gene TRBV2, with D possibly matching TRBD2 (6 bases). The CDR3 runs 14 residues. Germline V gene lookup returns CDR1 SNHLY and CDR2 FYNNEI. V lost 7 bases to trimming and J lost 9 bases, with 19 bases between them. CDR3 DNA sequence: TGTGCCAGCATACGGGGAGGCGGATTTAGTGAGCAGTTCTTC. Its translation: CASIRGGGFSEQFF.

The V gene is TRBV12-3 or TRBV12-4, the J gene TRBJ2-7; 8 bases map to TRBD2. The length of the CDR3 is 14 residues. The junction had 8 bases not matched to a gene; V was cut back by 6 bases and J by 4 bases. The CDR3 DNA reads TGTGCCAGCAGGGAGAGCGGGAGTCGGTACGAGCAGTACTTC. Amino acids: CASRESGSRYEQYF.

V and J are TRBV4-3 and TRBJ1-1; TRBD1 matches 7 bases. The length of the CDR3 is 13 residues. V was pared by 0 bases and J by 11 bases, with 6 bases of the junction left unmatched. Looked up from germline, CDR1 is LGHNA and CDR2 is YSLEER. DNA of the CDR3: TGCGCCAGCAGCCAAGACCGTGGGACAGCTGCTTTCTTT. Translation: CASSQDRGTAAFF.

In the case of this clonotype: This may be a read error: a much more frequent sequence differs by one nucleotide. This chain links TRBV4-1 with TRBJ2-1, with 8 bases fitting TRBD2. The germline V gene encodes CDR1 MGHRA and CDR2 YSYEKL. The V gene end was trimmed by 7 bases and the J gene end by 8 bases; junction bases not matched to a gene: 13. The CDR3 length is 15 residues. CDR3 amino acids: CASNPFGTRRDEQFF. CDR3 nucleotide sequence: TGCGCCAGCAACCCTTTTGGGACTAGAAGGGATGAGCAGTTCTTC.

This clonotype showed up just a few times. The V gene is TRBV24-1, the J gene TRBJ2-3, with a tentative D call TRBD1 (7 bases). The ends were cut back, 6 bases at V and 2 bases at J, with 17 bases in the middle. Germline V gene sequence: CDR1 KGHDR, CDR2 SFDVKD. CDR3 size: 16 residues. The CDR3 here is CATSPTRQGLTDTQYF. The CDR3 bases are TGTGCCACCAGTCCGACTAGACAGGGACTCACAGATACGCAGTATTTT.

This clonotype appeared a single time. This chain connects TRBV3-1 to TRBJ2-7, with TRBD1 as a possible D gene (6 bases). V lost 1 base and J 2 bases, leaving 12 bases between the germline ends. Germline assignment: CDR1 LGHDT and CDR2 YNNKEL (reference sequence). This CDR3 is built from 15 residues. The CDR3 DNA is TGTGCCAGCAGCCAAGGGACGGGACATACCTACGAGCAGTACTTC. Encoded protein: CASSQGTGHTYEQYF.

The chain joins TRBV12-3 or TRBV12-4 to TRBJ2-1; D is perhaps TRBD2 (6 bases). V was cut by 5 bases and J by 9 bases, with 17 bases left in between. CDR3 length: 14 residues. The CDR3 region is CASSALGGMGEQFF. The CDR3 DNA is TGTGCCAGCAGTGCCCTGGGGGGAATGGGTGAGCAGTTCTTC.

On this clonotype: Just one base apart from a much larger clone, this may be a read error. V gene TRBV10-1 combines with J gene TRBJ2-4; D is undetermined. Trimming pared 2 bases from V and 9 bases from J, leaving 11 bases between. The CDR3 has 13 amino acids. Germline V CDR1 and CDR2: WNHNN, SYGVQD (reference sequence). CDR3 nucleotides: TGCGCCAGCAGTGAGGGCGGCGTGCGCATTCAGTACTTC. This codes for CASSEGGVRIQYF.

Worth noting for this clonotype: A much more abundant neighbour one base away suggests this may be a read error. CDR3 DNA sequence: TGTGCCAGCAGTATTGACCCCAGGCCCTACAATGAGCAGTTCTTC. Translating gives CASSIDPRPYNEQFF. V and J are TRBV12-3 or TRBV12-4 and TRBJ2-1; no clear D. The V gene lost 5 bases and the J gene lost 2 bases, with 13 bases spanning the gap. This CDR3 is built from 15 residues.